The source of this T cell receptor (beta chain) is a study of blood T cell repertoires in COVID-19. The V and J ends lost 3 bases and 6 bases respectively, with 5 bases between them. The CDR3 totals 11 residues. Profiling relied on immunoSEQ multiplex PCR, and the TCRdb table lists in-frame clones only, not all of them. The sample lists under 50,000 clones; around 84% were seen once. This clonotype originated in a middle-aged man with active COVID-19. What was sequenced was peripheral blood. This sequence joins TRBV12-3 or TRBV12-4 and TRBJ1-2; no firm D call. CDR3 loop: CASSFVNGYTF. CDR3 DNA sequence: TGTGCCAGCAGTTTTGTAAATGGCTACACCTTC.